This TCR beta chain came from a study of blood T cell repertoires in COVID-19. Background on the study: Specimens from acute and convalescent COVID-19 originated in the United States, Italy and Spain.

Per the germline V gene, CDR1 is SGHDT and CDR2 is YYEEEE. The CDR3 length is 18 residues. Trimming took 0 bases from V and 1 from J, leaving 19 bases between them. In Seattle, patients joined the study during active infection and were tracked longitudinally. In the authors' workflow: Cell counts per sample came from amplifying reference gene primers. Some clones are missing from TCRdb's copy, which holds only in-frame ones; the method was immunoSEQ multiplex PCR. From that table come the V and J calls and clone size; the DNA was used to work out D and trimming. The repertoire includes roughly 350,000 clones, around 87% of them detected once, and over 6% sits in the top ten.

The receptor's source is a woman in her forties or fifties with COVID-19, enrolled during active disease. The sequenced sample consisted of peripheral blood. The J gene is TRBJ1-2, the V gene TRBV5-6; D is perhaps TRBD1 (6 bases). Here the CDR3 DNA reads TGTGCCAGCAGCTTGGGTAACAGGGCTATCTATCTTAACTATGGCTACACCTTC. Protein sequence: CASSLGNRAIYLNYGYTF.